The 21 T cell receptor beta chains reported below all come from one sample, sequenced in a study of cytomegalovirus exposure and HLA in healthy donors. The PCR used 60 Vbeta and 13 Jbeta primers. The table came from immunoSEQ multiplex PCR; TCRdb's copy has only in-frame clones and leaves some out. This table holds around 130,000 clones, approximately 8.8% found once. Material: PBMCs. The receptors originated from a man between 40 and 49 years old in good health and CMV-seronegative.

In DNA, the CDR3 is TGCGCCAGCAGCCAAACCGGGACAGACGAGCAGTACTTC. It translates to CASSQTGTDEQYF. This chain joins TRBV4-1 and TRBJ2-7; 7 nucleotides align to TRBD1. The ends lost 2 bases at V and 5 bases at J; junction bases unmatched: 3. Germline V gene sequence: CDR1 MGHRA, CDR2 YSYEKL. This CDR3 has 13 residues.

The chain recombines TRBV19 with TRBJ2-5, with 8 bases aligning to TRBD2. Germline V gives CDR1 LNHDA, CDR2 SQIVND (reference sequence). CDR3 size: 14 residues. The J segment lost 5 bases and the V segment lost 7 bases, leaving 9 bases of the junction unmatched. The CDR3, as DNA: TGTGCCAGTAACCCAGCGGGGGTGCCGGAGACCCAGTACTTC. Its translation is CASNPAGVPETQYF. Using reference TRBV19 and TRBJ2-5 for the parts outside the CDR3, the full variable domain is DGGITQSPKYLFRKEGQNVTLSCEQNLNHDAMYWYRQDPGQGLRLIYYSQIVNDFQKGDIAEGYSVSREKKESFPLTVTSAQKNPTAFYLCASNPAGVPETQYFGPGTRLLVL.

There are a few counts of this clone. The CDR3 here is CASSQQLAGTQETQYF. The CDR3 DNA follows: TGCGCCAGCAGCCAACAACTAGCGGGGACTCAAGAGACCCAGTACTTC. The chain recombines TRBV4-1 with TRBJ2-5; TRBD2 agrees at 10 bases. Unmatched junction bases numbered 5, after V lost 2 bases and J lost 2 bases. In germline, CDR1 is MGHRA, CDR2 YSYEKL. This CDR3 has 16 residues.

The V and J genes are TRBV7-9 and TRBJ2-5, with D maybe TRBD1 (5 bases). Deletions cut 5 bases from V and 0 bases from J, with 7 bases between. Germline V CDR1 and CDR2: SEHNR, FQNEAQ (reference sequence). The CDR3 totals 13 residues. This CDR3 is CASSAGYQETQYF. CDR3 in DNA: TGTGCCAGCAGCGCAGGGTACCAAGAGACCCAGTACTTC.

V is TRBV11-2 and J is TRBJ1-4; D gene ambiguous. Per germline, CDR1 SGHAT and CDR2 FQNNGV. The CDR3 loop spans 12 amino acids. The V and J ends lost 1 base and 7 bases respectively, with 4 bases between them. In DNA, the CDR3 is TGTGCCAGCAGCTTAGCGTTTGAAAAACTGTTTTTT. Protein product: CASSLAFEKLFF.

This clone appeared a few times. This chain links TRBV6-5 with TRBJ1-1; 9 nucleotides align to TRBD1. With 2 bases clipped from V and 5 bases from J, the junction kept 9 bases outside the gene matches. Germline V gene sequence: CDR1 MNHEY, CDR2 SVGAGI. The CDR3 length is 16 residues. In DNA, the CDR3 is TGTGCCAGCAGTTACGGCCAGGGACAGGGTTGGACTGAAGCTTTCTTT. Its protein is CASSYGQGQGWTEAFF.

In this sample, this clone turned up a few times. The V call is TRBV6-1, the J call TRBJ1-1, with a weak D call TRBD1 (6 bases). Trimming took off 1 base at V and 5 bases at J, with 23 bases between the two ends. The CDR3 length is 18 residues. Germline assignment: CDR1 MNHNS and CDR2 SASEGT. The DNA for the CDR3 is TGTGCCAGCAGTGAAGACTCCCGGAAGGGGGGGAGGGGAACTGAAGCTTTCTTT. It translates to CASSEDSRKGGRGTEAFF.

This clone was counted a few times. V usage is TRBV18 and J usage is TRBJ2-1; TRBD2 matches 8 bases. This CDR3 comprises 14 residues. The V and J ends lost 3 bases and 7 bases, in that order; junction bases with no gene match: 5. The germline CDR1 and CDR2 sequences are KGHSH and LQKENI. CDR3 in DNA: TGTGCCAGCTCACCTCAGCGGGGGCGGAATGAGCAGTTCTTC. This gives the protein CASSPQRGRNEQFF.

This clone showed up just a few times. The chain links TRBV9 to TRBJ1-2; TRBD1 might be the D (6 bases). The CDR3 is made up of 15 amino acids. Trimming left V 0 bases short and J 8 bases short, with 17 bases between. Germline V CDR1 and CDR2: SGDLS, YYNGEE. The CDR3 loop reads CASSVGQEGNQGYTF. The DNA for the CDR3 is TGTGCCAGCAGCGTAGGACAGGAAGGTAATCAGGGCTACACCTTC.

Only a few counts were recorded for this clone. In DNA, the CDR3 is TGTGCCTTTGGGGGGTTCGCTAACTATGGCTACACCTTC. Translating it yields CAFGGFANYGYTF. V gene TRBV6-1 combines with J gene TRBJ1-2; possible D gene TRBD1, 5 bases. Germline V gene sequence: CDR1 MNHNS, CDR2 SASEGT. V was pared by 11 bases and J by 0 bases, with 13 bases between. The CDR3 runs to 13 residues.

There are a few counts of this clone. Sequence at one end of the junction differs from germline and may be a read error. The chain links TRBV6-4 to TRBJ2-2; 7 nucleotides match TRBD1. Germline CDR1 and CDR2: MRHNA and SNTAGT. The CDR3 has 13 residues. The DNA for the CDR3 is TGTGCCAGCAGTGACTCTAGCACAGGGGAGATGTTTTTT. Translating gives CASSDSSTGEMFF.

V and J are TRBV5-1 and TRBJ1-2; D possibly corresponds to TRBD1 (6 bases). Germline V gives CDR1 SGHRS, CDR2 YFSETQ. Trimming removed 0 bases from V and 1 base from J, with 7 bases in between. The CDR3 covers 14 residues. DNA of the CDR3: TGCGCCAGCAGCTTGGGACAGGTTAACTATGGCTACACCTTC. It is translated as CASSLGQVNYGYTF.

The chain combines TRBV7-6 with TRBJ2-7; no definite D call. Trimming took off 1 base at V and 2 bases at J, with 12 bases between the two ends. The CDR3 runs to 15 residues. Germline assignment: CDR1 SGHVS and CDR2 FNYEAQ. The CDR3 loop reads CASSLESAETYEQYF. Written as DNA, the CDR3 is TGTGCCAGCAGCTTAGAGTCCGCTGAGACCTACGAGCAGTACTTC.

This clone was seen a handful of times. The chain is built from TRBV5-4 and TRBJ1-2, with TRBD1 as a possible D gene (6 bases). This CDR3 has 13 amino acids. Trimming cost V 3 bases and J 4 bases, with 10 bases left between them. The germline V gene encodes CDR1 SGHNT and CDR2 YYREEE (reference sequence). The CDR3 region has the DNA TGTGCCAGCAGCTCGGGGGGCCCCTATGGCTACACCTTC. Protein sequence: CASSSGGPYGYTF. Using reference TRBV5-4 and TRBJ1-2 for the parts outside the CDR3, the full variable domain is ETGVTQSPTHLIKTRGQQVTLRCSSQSGHNTVSWYQQALGQGPQFIFQYYREEENGRGNFPPRFSGLQFPNYSSELNVNALELDDSALYLCASSSGGPYGYTFGSGTRLTVV.

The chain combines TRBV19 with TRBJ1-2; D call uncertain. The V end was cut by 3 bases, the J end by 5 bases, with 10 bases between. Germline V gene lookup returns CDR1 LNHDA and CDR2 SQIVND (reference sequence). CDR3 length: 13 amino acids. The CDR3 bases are TGTGCCAGTAGTATGGAGGACTATTATGGCTACACCTTC. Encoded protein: CASSMEDYYGYTF.

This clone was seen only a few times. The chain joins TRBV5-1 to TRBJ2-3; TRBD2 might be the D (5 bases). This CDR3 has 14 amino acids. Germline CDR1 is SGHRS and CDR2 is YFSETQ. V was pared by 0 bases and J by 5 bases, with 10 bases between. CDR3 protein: CASSLEGRGDTQYF. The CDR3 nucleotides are TGCGCCAGCAGCTTGGAAGGTCGGGGAGATACGCAGTATTTT.

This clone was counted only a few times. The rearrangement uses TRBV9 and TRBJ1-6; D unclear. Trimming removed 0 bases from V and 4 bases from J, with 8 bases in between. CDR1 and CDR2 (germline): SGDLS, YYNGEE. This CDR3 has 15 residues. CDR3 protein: CASSVGEVYNSPLHF. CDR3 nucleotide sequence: TGTGCCAGCAGCGTAGGGGAGGTTTATAATTCACCCCTCCACTTT.

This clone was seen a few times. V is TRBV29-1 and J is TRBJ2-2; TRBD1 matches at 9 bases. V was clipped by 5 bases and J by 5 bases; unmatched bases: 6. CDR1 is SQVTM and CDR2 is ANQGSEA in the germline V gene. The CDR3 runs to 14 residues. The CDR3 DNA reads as TGCAGCGTTCCAACAGGGGGCGAAACCGGGGAGCTGTTTTTT. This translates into CSVPTGGETGELFF.

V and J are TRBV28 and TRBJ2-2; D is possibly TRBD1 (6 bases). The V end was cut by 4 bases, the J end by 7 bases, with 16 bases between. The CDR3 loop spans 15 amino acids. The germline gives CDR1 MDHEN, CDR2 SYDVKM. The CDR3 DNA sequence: TGTGCCAGCAGTTCCCACGGGACATCTCTCGGGGAGCTGTTTTTT. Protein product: CASSSHGTSLGELFF.

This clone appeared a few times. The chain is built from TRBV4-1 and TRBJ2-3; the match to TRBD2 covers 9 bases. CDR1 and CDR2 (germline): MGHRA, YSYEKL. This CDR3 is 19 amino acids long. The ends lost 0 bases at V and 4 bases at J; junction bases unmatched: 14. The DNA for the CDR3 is TGCGCCAGCAGCCAAGAAACCAGCGGGGGGCCTACCTCCCCAGATACGCAGTATTTT. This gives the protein CASSQETSGGPTSPDTQYF.

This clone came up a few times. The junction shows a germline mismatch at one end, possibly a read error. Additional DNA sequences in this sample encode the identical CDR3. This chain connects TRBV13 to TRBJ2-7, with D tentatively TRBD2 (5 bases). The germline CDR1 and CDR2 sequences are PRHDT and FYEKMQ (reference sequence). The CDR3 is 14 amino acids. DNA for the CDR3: TGTGCCAGCAGCTTTAGTGGACGGACTTACGAGCAGTACTTT. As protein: CASSFSGRTYEQYF.